Below are 12 T cell receptor beta chains sequenced from a single sample in a study of CD8+CD57+ T cells in acquired aplastic anemia listed by TCRdb under 2018. TCRdb lists the instrument as Illumina HiSeq 2000. Genomic DNA served as template for TCR beta VDJ combination and CDR3 sequence profiling. TCRdb cleaned the public reads at Q25 with fastp, built clones with MiXCR and kept in-frame beta chains. Every CDR3 protein is listed once, alongside the most common genes and DNA of its rows. The sample data list around 150,000 distinct CDR3 sequences, and 41% of these were observed just once. Jointly, the top ten make up 8.4% of the sample. Sequencing input: sorted CD4+, CD8+, or CD8+CD57+ T cells (not recorded which) from PBMCs. The source of these receptors is a human donor in good health, serving as a control.

The table lists this clonotype with a few counts. It may be a read error: a sequence one base away is much more abundant. The CDR3 ends on some other residue instead of the conserved phenylalanine or tryptophan, so this is likely a read error. The chain uses TRBV14 and TRBJ2-7, with TRBD1 identical over 7 bases. Germline CDR1 reads SGHDN; CDR2 reads FVKESK. The CDR3 has 16 residues. The ends lost 4 bases at V and 0 bases at J; junction bases unmatched: 9. The CDR3 region is CASSPLDRRSSYEQYS. CDR3 coding DNA: TGTGCCAGCAGCCCCCTGGACAGGAGAAGCTCCTACGAGCAGTACTCC.

This clonotype has a count of ten or more. V gene TRBV24-1 combines with J gene TRBJ1-5, with D possibly TRBD1 on 5 matching bases. Germline assignment: CDR1 KGHDR and CDR2 SFDVKD. The V gene lost 5 bases and the J gene lost 3 bases, with 16 bases spanning the gap. This CDR3 is built from 16 residues. The CDR3 region is CATSARPDSTNQPQHF. As DNA, the CDR3 is TGTGCCACCAGTGCACGGCCAGACAGCACCAATCAGCCCCAGCATTTT.

This clonotype has a count of ten or more. The chain combines TRBV11-1 with TRBJ1-4; a possible D gene is TRBD1 (5 bases). Germline CDR1 reads SGHAT; CDR2 reads FQDESV (reference sequence). V lost 1 base and J lost 4, with 19 bases in between. The CDR3 is 18 residues long. In DNA, the CDR3 is TGTGCCAGCAGCTTAGGCCGCCTCCGGGGGGACCTTAATGAAAAACTGTTTTTT. Translation: CASSLGRLRGDLNEKLFF.

The sample holds many counts of this clonotype. The genes are TRBV6-1 and TRBJ1-3; TRBD1 agrees at 7 bases. Germline CDR1 reads MNHNS; CDR2 reads SASEGT. This CDR3 contains 13 residues. The CDR3 is CALSGGSGNTIYF. The CDR3 coding sequence is TGTGCGCTTTCAGGGGGCTCTGGAAACACCATATATTTT.

The chain combines TRBV24-1 with TRBJ2-7; TRBD1 aligns across 7 bases. The CDR3 covers 15 residues. CDR1 is KGHDR and CDR2 is SFDVKD in the germline V gene. V trimming: 9 bases; J trimming: 5 bases; junction bases outside the gene matches: 15. DNA for the CDR3: TGTGCCACCCTCATAACAGGGGCTTGGATCGACGAGCAGTACTTC. It is translated as CATLITGAWIDEQYF.

This clonotype was counted many times. The chain is built from TRBV5-4 and TRBJ2-7; 10 bases align to TRBD2. CDR3 length: 17 amino acids. CDR1 is SGHNT, CDR2 YYREEE, per germline (reference sequence). V trimming: 0 bases; J trimming: 3 bases; junction bases outside the gene matches: 9. The CDR3 here is CASSLAGLAVPFYEQYF. CDR3 coding DNA: TGTGCCAGCAGCTTGGCAGGACTAGCGGTGCCCTTCTACGAGCAGTACTTC.

This clonotype has ten or more counts. This chain uses TRBV18 with TRBJ2-7; D not certain. V lost 1 base, J lost 0 bases, and 7 bases lay in between. This CDR3 is 14 amino acids long. Germline lookup yields CDR1 KGHSH and CDR2 LQKENI. The CDR3 DNA sequence: TGTGCCAGCTCACCACAGGGTAGCTCCTACGAGCAGTACTTC. Amino acids: CASSPQGSSYEQYF.

This clonotype was recorded a few times. Here the CDR3 reads CARAGLNISYEQYF. Written as DNA, the CDR3 is TGTGCCAGAGCGGGACTGAACATTTCCTACGAGCAGTACTTC. The chain has TRBV19 and TRBJ2-7; 7 bases agree with TRBD2. Germline V gene lookup returns CDR1 LNHDA and CDR2 SQIVND (reference sequence). V lost 9 bases, J lost 1 base, and 9 bases stayed unmatched. The CDR3 is 14 amino acids. The full variable domain, its missing parts supplied by reference TRBV19 and TRBJ2-7, is DGGITQSPKYLFRKEGQNVTLSCEQNLNHDAMYWYRQDPGQGLRLIYYSQIVNDFQKGDIAEGYSVSREKKESFPLTVTSAQKNPTAFYLCARAGLNISYEQYFGPGTRLTVT.

This clonotype was picked up one time. The chain combines TRBV5-3 with TRBJ2-7; TRBD1 is a possible D gene (6 bases). TRBV5-3 is recorded as an ORF, its role being uncertain. This CDR3 comprises 13 residues. V was clipped by 8 bases and J by 3 bases, with 15 bases between them. The DNA of the CDR3 is TGTGCCAGCAGCACGAGGGGGATCTACGAGCAGTACTTC. Translated, it gives CASSTRGIYEQYF.

This clonotype has at least ten counts. The V call is TRBV20-1, the J call TRBJ2-7, with D maybe TRBD2 (5 bases). This CDR3 has 15 amino acids. Germline V gene data show CDR1 as DFQATT and CDR2 as SNEGSKA (reference sequence). V shed 3 bases and J shed 3 bases, with 18 bases lying between them. The CDR3 DNA reads TGCAGTGCTAGGGGGAGAGTGGGCAGAAGCTACGAGCAGTACTTC. Protein product: CSARGRVGRSYEQYF.

Many counts were recorded for this clonotype. The chain links TRBV7-2 to TRBJ2-5, with 7 bases aligning to TRBD2. Germline V lookup: CDR1 SGHTA, CDR2 FQGNSA. The V segment lost 5 bases and the J segment 2 bases; nucleotides outside the gene matches: 5. The CDR3 has 14 residues. Written as DNA, the CDR3 is TGTGCCAGCAGCGGGGGGGGGGTACAAGAGACCCAGTACTTC. It translates to CASSGGGVQETQYF.

This clonotype was seen ten or more times. The genes are TRBV11-3 and TRBJ2-3, with D tentatively TRBD2 (5 bases). CDR3 length: 13 residues. With 5 bases removed from V and 4 bases from J, the gap between germline ends came to 10 bases. Germline V lookup: CDR1 SGHNT, CDR2 YENEEA. CDR3 sequence: CASSLPGADTQYF. The CDR3 DNA reads as TGTGCCAGCAGCCTCCCCGGGGCAGATACGCAGTATTTT.